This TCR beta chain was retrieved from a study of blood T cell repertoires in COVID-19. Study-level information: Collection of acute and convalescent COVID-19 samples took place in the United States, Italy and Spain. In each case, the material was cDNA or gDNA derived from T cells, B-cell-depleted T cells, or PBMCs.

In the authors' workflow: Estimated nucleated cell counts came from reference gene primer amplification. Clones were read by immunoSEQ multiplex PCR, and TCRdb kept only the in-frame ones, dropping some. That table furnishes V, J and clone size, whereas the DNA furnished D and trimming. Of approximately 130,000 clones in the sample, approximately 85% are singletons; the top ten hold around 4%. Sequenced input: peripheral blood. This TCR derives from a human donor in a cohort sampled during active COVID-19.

The CDR3 sequence is CASSAREGQGGAEAFF. DNA for the CDR3: TGTGCCAGCAGCGCGCGAGAGGGACAGGGGGGAGCTGAAGCTTTCTTT. This sequence joins TRBV9 and TRBJ1-1; 11 bases are a match to TRBD1. The CDR3 totals 16 residues. Germline-derived CDR1 and CDR2 are SGDLS and YYNGEE. Trimming took 3 bases from V and 6 from J; bases not matched to a gene: 10.